Included here is one T cell receptor (beta chain) sequence, with context. The antigen is not known. This specimen comes from a study of shared clonotypes between healthy human individuals. TCRdb's table, derived via immunoSEQ multiplex PCR, lists solely in-frame clones and lacks some. In the table there are 2 million to 3 million clones, 80% to 95% of which are singletons. Whole-study results and caveats: Rarefaction exposed incomplete sorted-subset sequencing despite large depth. Non-shared clonotypes displayed generation probabilities falling below those of clonotypes present in all four donors.

V lost 2 bases and J lost 0, with 11 bases in between. CDR1 GTSNPN and CDR2 SVGIG come from the germline V gene (reference sequence). The length of the CDR3 is 15 residues. The specimen was naive CD4+ T cells from PBMCs. This sample's subset: CD45RA+ positively selected. This TCR derives from a man aged 18 to 29 in good health. Some clones in this sample may be carry-over from other donors' samples. V is TRBV30 and J is TRBJ2-1; tentative D call: TRBD1 (6 bases). The CDR3 is CAWSPGATSYNEQFF. CDR3 nucleotides: TGTGCCTGGAGTCCAGGGGCAACCTCCTACAATGAGCAGTTCTTC.